Sequencing of this TCR beta chain was carried out in a study of blood T cell repertoires in COVID-19. On the study more broadly: PBMCs, B-cell-depleted T cells, or T cells provided the cDNA or gDNA that made up the material.

The CDR3 consists of 17 residues. J was trimmed by 3 bases and V by 3 bases; bases with no gene match: 12. The germline CDR1 and CDR2 sequences are SEHNR and FQNEAQ (reference sequence). Measured with immunoSEQ multiplex PCR; TCRdb has only the in-frame clones, and not every one. The data hold a few hundred thousand clones, with 85% to 90% observed a single time. The sequencing sample was made of peripheral blood. V gene TRBV7-9 combines with J gene TRBJ1-1; 8 nucleotides agree with TRBD1. The TCR sequence derives from a woman in her thirties or forties with COVID-19, enrolled during active disease. CDR3 protein: CASSFRGQGIIDTEAFF. CDR3 sequence (DNA): TGTGCCAGCAGCTTCCGCGGACAGGGTATCATAGACACTGAAGCTTTCTTT.